These T cell receptor beta chains were read from a single sample in a study of neurological immune-mediated disorders. TCRdb re-analysed the 5' RACE reads in MiXCR, keeping a single row per CDR3 protein. The data contain 45,000 to 60,000 distinct CDR3 sequences, around 4% of them singletons. Source material: PBMCs. The receptor source for this set is a man aged 25 to 45 with multiple sclerosis. Each CDR3 is given with its conserved first and last residue. The D gene is left open where the match is weak. A clone size is listed for some rows: how often the clone was seen (once, few, many), or a class if it is expanded.

cdr3_aa cdr3_nt j_call clone_size d_call v_call
CASSRYENTGELFF TGTGCCAGTAGTCGGTATGAAAACACCGGGGAGCTGTTTTTT TRBJ2-2 . . TRBV19
CASTRMTGSFEKLFF TGTGCCAGCACACGTATGACAGGGTCGTTTGAAAAACTGTTTTTT TRBJ1-4 many TRBD1 TRBV11-2
CASKGETEAFF TGCGCCAGCAAGGGGGAAACTGAAGCTTTCTTT TRBJ1-1 many . TRBV5-1
CASSTVIGLAKKIQYF TGTGCCAGCAGCACCGTAATAGGACTAGCCAAAAAAATTCAGTACTTC TRBJ2-4 . TRBD2 TRBV28
CASRATGRSYEQYF TGTGCCAGCAGGGCTACCGGACGGAGCTACGAGCAGTACTTC TRBJ2-7 many . TRBV12-3/TRBV12-4
CASSGAAFSNYGYTF TGTGCCAGCAGTGGGGCAGCATTTAGTAACTATGGCTACACCTTC TRBJ1-2 many . TRBV12-3/TRBV12-4
CASRSLTSGAGHTQYF TGTGCCAGCAGGTCTTTGACTAGCGGGGCAGGTCATACGCAGTATTTT TRBJ2-3 many TRBD2 TRBV28
CASSLAGQGTYEQYF TGCGCCAGCAGCTTGGCCGGACAGGGAACCTACGAGCAGTACTTC TRBJ2-7 many TRBD1 TRBV5-1
CASSQEDREKYGYTF TGCGCCAGCAGCCAAGAGGACAGGGAGAAGTATGGCTACACCTTC TRBJ1-2 many TRBD1 TRBV4-1
CSATRGTGKGNEQFF TGCAGTGCTACTCGGGGGACAGGGAAGGGGAATGAGCAGTTCTTC TRBJ2-1 many TRBD1 TRBV20-1
CSVSTGPRGYTF TGCAGCGTTTCTACGGGTCCCCGAGGCTACACCTTC TRBJ1-2 many . TRBV29-1
CSAQTSGGSPSTDTQYF TGCAGTGCGCAGACTAGCGGGGGGAGCCCTAGCACAGATACGCAGTATTTT TRBJ2-3 many TRBD2 TRBV20-1